Each of the 14 T cell receptor beta chains below was sequenced from the same sample in a study of T cell responses to AZD1222 COVID-19 vaccine. Produced via immunoSEQ multiplex PCR; TCRdb's table is partial and in-frame only. The repertoire includes 130,000 or so clones, over 75% of them detected once, and around 22% sits in the top ten. This sample comprised peripheral blood, obtained on day 0 of AZD1222 vaccination. The receptors derive from an adult in good health.

The chain is built from TRBV2 and TRBJ1-4; 8 bases agree with TRBD1. This CDR3 has 15 amino acids. Looked up from germline, CDR1 is SNHLY and CDR2 is FYNNEI. V trimming: 4 bases; J trimming: 5 bases; junction bases outside the gene matches: 6. The CDR3 spells CASSARTGWNEKLFF. The CDR3 region has the DNA TGTGCCAGCAGTGCGCGGACAGGGTGGAATGAAAAACTGTTTTTT.

The J gene is TRBJ2-1, the V gene TRBV19, with a weak D call TRBD2 (5 bases). V was cut by 5 bases and J by 10 bases, with 15 bases left in between. Germline V CDR1 and CDR2: LNHDA, SQIVND (reference sequence). This CDR3 has 13 residues. CDR3 DNA sequence: TGTGCCAGTAGTTGGGTGGGTGAGGGAGAGCAGTTCTTC. Amino acids: CASSWVGEGEQFF. The full variable domain, rest sourced from reference TRBV19 and TRBJ2-1, is DGGITQSPKYLFRKEGQNVTLSCEQNLNHDAMYWYRQDPGQGLRLIYYSQIVNDFQKGDIAEGYSVSREKKESFPLTVTSAQKNPTAFYLCASSWVGEGEQFFGPGTRLTVL.

The chain combines TRBV7-6 with TRBJ1-1; 7 bases align to TRBD1. Germline assignment: CDR1 SGHVS and CDR2 FNYEAQ. Trimming took 4 bases from V and 2 from J; bases not matched to a gene: 7. The CDR3 runs 15 residues. This CDR3 reads CASSSWTGLNTEAFF. The CDR3, as DNA: TGTGCCAGCAGCTCATGGACAGGACTAAACACTGAAGCTTTCTTT. The full variable domain, in which reference TRBV7-6 and TRBJ1-1 provide the parts outside the CDR3, is GAGVSQSPRYKVTKRGQDVALRCDPISGHVSLYWYRQALGQGPEFLTYFNYEAQQDKSGLPNDRFSAERPEGSISTLTIQRTEQRDSAMYRCASSSWTGLNTEAFFGQGTRLTVV.

The chain is built from TRBV27 and TRBJ2-7; TRBD2 matches 8 bases. After removal of 4 bases from V and 9 bases from J, the junction contained 14 bases not matched to a gene. Germline CDR1 and CDR2: MNHEY and SMNVEV (reference sequence). This CDR3 is built from 15 residues. The CDR3, as DNA: TGTGCCAGCAGTTCGCTCGCGATCGGGGGGGCAGTGCAGTACTTC. Translated, it gives CASSSLAIGGAVQYF.

The chain joins TRBV19 to TRBJ2-7, with 9 bases matching TRBD1. This CDR3 region has 14 residues. The germline CDR1 and CDR2 sequences are LNHDA and SQIVND (reference sequence). After removal of 8 bases from V and 3 bases from J, the junction contained 8 bases not matched to a gene. The CDR3: CASSRTGDYYEQYF. The CDR3 DNA follows: TGTGCCAGTTCTCGGACAGGGGACTACTACGAGCAGTACTTC.

The V call is TRBV28, the J call TRBJ1-6; a weak D match, TRBD1 (6 bases). CDR1 MDHEN and CDR2 SYDVKM come from the germline V gene. V lost 5 bases to trimming and J lost 0 bases, with 17 bases between them. The CDR3 totals 18 residues. As DNA, the CDR3 is TGTGCCAGCAGTGCGGACAGCCTCTGGAGCTCCTATAATTCACCCCTCCACTTT. Translated: CASSADSLWSSYNSPLHF.

Worth noting for this clone: One end of the junction varies from germline; a read error may be responsible. This chain links TRBV19 with TRBJ1-6; D is unclear. This CDR3 has 13 amino acids. The germline V gene encodes CDR1 LNHDA and CDR2 SQIVND (reference sequence). CDR3 loop: CASSLDGDSPLHF. The DNA for the CDR3 is TGTGCCAGTAGTTTAGACGGGGATTCACCCCTCCACTTT.

The chain employs TRBV5-6 and TRBJ2-1; a possible D gene is TRBD1 (6 bases). Germline CDR1 SGHDT, CDR2 YYEEEE. This CDR3 spans 13 amino acids. The ends were cut back, 5 bases at V and 9 bases at J, with 15 bases in the middle. The CDR3 loop is CASSLGALGEQFF. CDR3 sequence (DNA): TGTGCCAGCAGTCTGGGGGCCTTAGGTGAGCAGTTCTTC. The full variable domain, its missing parts supplied by reference TRBV5-6 and TRBJ2-1, is DAGVTQSPTHLIKTRGQQVTLRCSPKSGHDTVSWYQQALGQGPQFIFQYYEEEERQRGNFPDRFSGHQFPNYSSELNVNALLLGDSALYLCASSLGALGEQFFGPGTRLTVL.

CDR3 loop: CASSFLYREKGYTF. The CDR3 region has the DNA TGTGCCAGCAGTTTTCTCTACAGGGAGAAAGGCTACACCTTC. The rearrangement links TRBV28 to TRBJ1-2; perhaps TRBD1 as D (6 bases). V was pared by 3 bases and J by 8 bases, with 16 bases between. CDR3 size: 14 residues. The germline V gene has CDR1 MDHEN and CDR2 SYDVKM.

This chain links TRBV3-1 (or the pseudogene TRBV3-2) with TRBJ1-4; D uncertain. V lost 4 bases and J 6 bases, leaving 15 bases between the germline ends. Germline V gene data show CDR1 as LGHDT and CDR2 as YNNKEL (reference sequence). CDR3 length: 15 amino acids. CDR3 sequence (DNA): TGTGCCAGCAGCCCGTTAGTTCAGTCCCATGAAAAACTGTTTTTT. This codes for CASSPLVQSHEKLFF.

This chain connects TRBV6-5 to TRBJ1-5; D call uncertain. Germline CDR1 is MNHEY and CDR2 is SVGAGI. The CDR3 totals 15 residues. Trimming left V 3 bases short and J 1 base short, with 10 bases between. CDR3 protein: CASSYWPESNQPQHF. In DNA, the CDR3 is TGTGCCAGCAGTTATTGGCCAGAGAGCAATCAGCCCCAGCATTTT.

The V gene is TRBV7-2, the J gene TRBJ2-1; TRBD2 agrees at 9 bases. Germline values: CDR1 SGHTA, CDR2 FQGNSA. The trim removed 5 bases at V and 7 bases at J, leaving 9 bases unmatched. This CDR3 comprises 15 residues. The CDR3 bases are TGTGCCAGCAGCCACACCCAGCGGGGGGTAAATGAGCAGTTCTTC. As protein: CASSHTQRGVNEQFF.

The gene calls are TRBV6-5 and TRBJ1-2; TRBD1 agrees at 7 bases. The CDR3 is made up of 14 amino acids. The J segment lost 8 bases and the V segment lost 6 bases, leaving 12 bases of the junction unmatched. Germline V gene sequence: CDR1 MNHEY, CDR2 SVGAGI. The CDR3 region is CASSPDRVTDGYTF. DNA for the CDR3: TGTGCCAGCAGCCCAGACAGGGTAACTGACGGCTACACCTTC.

This clone was counted between two and nine times. V gene TRBV6-5 combines with J gene TRBJ2-7; 8 nucleotides match TRBD1. Germline CDR1 and CDR2: MNHEY and SVGAGI. J was trimmed by 8 bases and V by 5 bases; bases with no gene match: 11. This CDR3 spans 14 amino acids. CDR3 loop: CASSTTARTGKQYF. In nucleotides, the CDR3 is TGTGCCAGCAGTACCACCGCTCGGACAGGGAAGCAGTACTTC.